This T cell receptor beta chain was profiled in a study of human T cells and chemical hapten exposure. The ends were cut back, 0 bases at V and 2 bases at J, with 12 bases in the middle. The CDR3 has 16 amino acids. Germline loops: CDR1 ENHRY, CDR2 SYGVKD. Time point: pre-sensitization, week 0. Treatment defined: therapeutic diphenylcyclopropenone sensitization with weekly scalp DPC. TCRdb ran MiXCR on the RACE reads and lists one entry per CDR3 protein. This table holds about 290,000 distinct CDR3 sequences, around 7.3% found once. The chain has TRBV10-3 and TRBJ2-3; TRBD2 is a possible D gene (6 bases). Sequences were derived from whole blood, sampled in connection with sensitization to the hapten diphenylcyclopropenone (DPC). The clonotype originates from a man aged 18 to 29 with alopecia areata. Some clones in this sample may be carry-over from other donors' samples. CDR3 sequence reads: CAISESLRGNTDTQYF. As DNA, the CDR3 is TGTGCCATCAGTGAGTCGTTGCGGGGAAACACAGATACGCAGTATTTT.